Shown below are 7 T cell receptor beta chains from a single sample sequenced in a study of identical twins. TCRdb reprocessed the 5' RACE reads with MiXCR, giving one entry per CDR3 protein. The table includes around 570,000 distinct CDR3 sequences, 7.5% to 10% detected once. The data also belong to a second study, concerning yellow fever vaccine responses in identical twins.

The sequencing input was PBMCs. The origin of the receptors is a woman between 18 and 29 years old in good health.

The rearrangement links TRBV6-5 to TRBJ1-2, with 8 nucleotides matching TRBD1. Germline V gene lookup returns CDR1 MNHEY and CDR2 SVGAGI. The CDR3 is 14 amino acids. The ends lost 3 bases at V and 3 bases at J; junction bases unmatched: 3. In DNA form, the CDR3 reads TGTGCCAGCAGTTATCAGGGGGCGGACTATGGCTACACCTTC. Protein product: CASSYQGADYGYTF.

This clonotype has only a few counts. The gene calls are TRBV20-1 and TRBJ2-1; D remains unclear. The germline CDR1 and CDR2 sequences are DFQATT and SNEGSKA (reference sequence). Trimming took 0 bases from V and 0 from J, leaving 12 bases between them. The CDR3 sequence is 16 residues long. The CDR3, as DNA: TGCAGTGCTAGAGATCAGTCAGCCAGCTCCTACAATGAGCAGTTCTTC. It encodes CSARDQSASSYNEQFF.

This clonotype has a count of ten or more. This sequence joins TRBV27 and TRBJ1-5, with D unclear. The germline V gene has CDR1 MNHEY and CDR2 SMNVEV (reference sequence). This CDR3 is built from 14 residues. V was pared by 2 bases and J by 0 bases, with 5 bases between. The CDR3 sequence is CASSLDNSNQPQHF. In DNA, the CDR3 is TGTGCCAGCAGTTTAGACAATAGCAATCAGCCCCAGCATTTT.

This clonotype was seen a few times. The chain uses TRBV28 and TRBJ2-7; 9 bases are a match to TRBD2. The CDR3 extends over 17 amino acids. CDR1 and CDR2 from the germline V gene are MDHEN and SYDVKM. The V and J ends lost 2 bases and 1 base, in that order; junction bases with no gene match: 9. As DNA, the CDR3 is TGTGCCAGCAGTTTAGGATCGCGGCTAGCGGGATCCTACGAGCAGTACTTC. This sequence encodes CASSLGSRLAGSYEQYF.

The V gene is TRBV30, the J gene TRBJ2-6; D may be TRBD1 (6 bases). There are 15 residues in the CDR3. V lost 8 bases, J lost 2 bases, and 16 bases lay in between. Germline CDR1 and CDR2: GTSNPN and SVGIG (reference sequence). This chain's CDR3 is CARLNSGAGANVLTF. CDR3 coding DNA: TGTGCCAGATTGAACTCAGGGGCTGGGGCCAACGTCCTGACTTTC.

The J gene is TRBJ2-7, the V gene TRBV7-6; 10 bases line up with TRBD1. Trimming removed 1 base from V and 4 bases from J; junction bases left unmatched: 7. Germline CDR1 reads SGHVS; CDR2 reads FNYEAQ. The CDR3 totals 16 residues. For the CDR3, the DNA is TGTGCCAGCAGCTTAGACTTGGGACAGGGGAATTACGAGCAGTACTTC. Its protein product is CASSLDLGQGNYEQYF.

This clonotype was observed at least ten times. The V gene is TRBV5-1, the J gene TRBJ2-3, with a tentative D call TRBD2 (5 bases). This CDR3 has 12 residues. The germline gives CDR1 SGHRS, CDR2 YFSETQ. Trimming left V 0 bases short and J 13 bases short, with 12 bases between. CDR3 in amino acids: CASSLVPPGEYF. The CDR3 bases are TGCGCCAGCAGCTTGGTTCCCCCCGGGGAGTATTTT. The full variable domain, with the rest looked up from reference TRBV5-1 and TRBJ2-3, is KAGVTQTPRYLIKTRGQQVTLSCSPISGHRSVSWYQQTPGQGLQFLFEYFSETQRNKGNFPGRFSGRQFSNSRSEMNVSTLELGDSALYLCASSLVPPGEYFGPGTRLTVL.